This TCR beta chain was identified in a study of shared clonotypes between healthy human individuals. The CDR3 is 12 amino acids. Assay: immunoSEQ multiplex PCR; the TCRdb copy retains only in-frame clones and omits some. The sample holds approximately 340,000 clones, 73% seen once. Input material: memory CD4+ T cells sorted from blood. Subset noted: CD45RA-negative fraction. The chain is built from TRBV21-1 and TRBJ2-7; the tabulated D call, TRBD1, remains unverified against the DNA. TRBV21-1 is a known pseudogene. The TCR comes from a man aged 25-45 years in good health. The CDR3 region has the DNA TGTGCCAGCAGGACAGGGCTACGGGAGCAGTACTTC. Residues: CASRTGLREQYF.